These 5 T cell receptor beta chains originate from one sample sequenced in a study of identical twins. TCRdb ran MiXCR on the 5' RACE reads and lists one entry per CDR3 protein. The table shows approximately 210,000 distinct CDR3 sequences, with approximately 5.9% occurring only once. The sample also formed part of further work on T cells expressing NK-cell markers.

Input material: CD8+ T cells sorted from blood. The receptor source for this set is a woman aged 18-30 years in good health.

This clonotype has ten or more counts. The chain combines TRBV11-2 with TRBJ1-1; 10 nucleotides agree with TRBD1. CDR3 length: 15 residues. V lost 3 bases, J lost 3 bases, and 4 bases stayed unmatched. The germline CDR1 and CDR2 sequences are SGHAT and FQNNGV. DNA of the CDR3: TGTGCCAGCAGCTTGGGGACAGGGGCGTACACTGAAGCTTTCTTT. Protein sequence: CASSLGTGAYTEAFF. Full variable domain (rest looked up from reference TRBV11-2 and TRBJ1-1): EAGVAQSPRYKIIEKRQSVAFWCNPISGHATLYWYQQILGQGPKLLIQFQNNGVVDDSQLPKDRFSAERLKGVDSTLKIQPAKLEDSAVYLCASSLGTGAYTEAFFGQGTRLTVV.

This clonotype came up a few times. The chain couples TRBV12-3 or TRBV12-4 to TRBJ2-1, with D perhaps TRBD2 (6 bases). The CDR3 has 13 amino acids. The V end lost 5 bases, the J end lost 9 bases, and 14 bases lay between the germline ends. The CDR3 sequence: CASSTGGKVEQFF. The DNA of the CDR3 is TGTGCCAGCAGTACTGGCGGGAAAGTTGAGCAGTTCTTC.

This clonotype showed up many times. The CDR3 region is CASSLGTDPFNEQFF. CDR3 in DNA: TGTGCCAGCAGTCTCGGGACTGACCCCTTTAACGAGCAGTTCTTC. The gene calls are TRBV12-3 or TRBV12-4 and TRBJ2-1; TRBD2 is a possible D gene (6 bases). This CDR3 spans 15 amino acids. Trimming removed 5 bases at V and 10 bases at J, with 21 bases between.

This clonotype was detected a few times. The chain joins TRBV4-3 to TRBJ2-2; 10 nucleotides align to TRBD1. Germline values: CDR1 LGHNA, CDR2 YSLEER. After removal of 0 bases from V and 6 bases from J, the junction contained 10 bases not matched to a gene. This CDR3 contains 18 residues. The CDR3 DNA reads as TGCGCCAGCAGCCAAGATTTTGGGGACAGGGGTATATCCGGGGAGCTGTTTTTT. It translates to CASSQDFGDRGISGELFF.

This sequence joins TRBV6-1 and TRBJ2-1; 8 bases line up with TRBD2. V trimming: 6 bases; J trimming: 2 bases; junction bases outside the gene matches: 9. Germline values: CDR1 MNHNS, CDR2 SASEGT. The CDR3 consists of 16 residues. Written as DNA, the CDR3 is TGTGCCAGCAGCCCCTTCACTAGCGGACCCTACAATGAGCAGTTCTTC. The encoded protein is CASSPFTSGPYNEQFF.